The rows below give T cell receptor beta chains drawn from one sample of a study of T cells in Graves' hyperthyroidism and ophthalmopathy. TCRdb used MiXCR to reprocess the multiplex PCR reads, holding one entry per CDR3 protein. The sample records hundreds of thousands of distinct CDR3 sequences, 20% to 25% being singletons. Sequencing was performed on blood. The receptors stem from a man aged 25 to 40 with Graves' ophthalmopathy. CDR3s include the opening cysteine and the closing phenylalanine or tryptophan. The order of the fields is J gene, clone size, D gene, V gene, CDR3 DNA, CDR3 protein. The D gene is left open where the match is weak. Size values are once, few and many counts, or a class for expanded clones, and some rows have none.

>TRBJ2-3|few|TRBD2|TRBV20-1
TGCAGTGCTAGCCTAGCGGGAGCGCGTAATACGCAGTATTTT
CSASLAGARNTQYF
>TRBJ2-7|many|TRBD2|TRBV28
TGTGCCAGCCAGTCAGGACTAGCGATCAACGAGCAGTACTTC
CASQSGLAINEQYF
>TRBJ2-1|many|NA|TRBV7-3
TGTGCCAGCAGCTTATCGTACAGTGGTGAGCAGTTCTTC
CASSLSYSGEQFF
>TRBJ2-5|many|NA|TRBV2
TGTGCCAGCAGAACCGGGCCCTCGGAGACCCAGTACTTC
CASRTGPSETQYF
>TRBJ2-3|NA|NA|TRBV5-6
TGTGCCAGCAGCTTGGTGTTCGAAGATACGCAGTATTTT
CASSLVFEDTQYF
>TRBJ1-2|NA|NA|TRBV30
TGTGCCTGGAGGGAGGATAGAGCGTATGGCTACACCTTC
CAWREDRAYGYTF
>TRBJ1-2|many|NA|TRBV28
TGTGCCAGCAGTCCCCCTACCGGGAGCCACTACACCTTC
CASSPPTGSHYTF
>TRBJ2-7|NA|TRBD2|TRBV6-5
TGTGCCAGCAAGTTGACTCCGACTAGCGGGAATAACTACGAGCAGTACTTC
CASKLTPTSGNNYEQYF
>TRBJ2-5|many|TRBD1|TRBV14
TGTGCCAGCAGCCAAGGGGCGCTGGCAGGGGGCGAGACCCAGTACTTC
CASSQGALAGGETQYF
>TRBJ2-7|many|NA|TRBV2
TGTGCCAGCAGTGAAGCTCCCGGCGGCGGGCAGTACTTC
CASSEAPGGGQYF
>TRBJ2-7|NA|NA|TRBV11-1
TGTGCCAGCAGCGTGGGACCTCACTCCTACGAGCAGTACTTC
CASSVGPHSYEQYF
>TRBJ1-2|few|TRBD1|TRBV2
TGTGCCAGCAGGGGGGACAGGGGTAACTATGGCTACACCTTC
CASRGDRGNYGYTF
>TRBJ2-2|NA|TRBD1|TRBV3-1
TGTGCCAGCAGCCGCCAGACAGGGGGAGGAACCGGGGAGCTGTTTTTT
CASSRQTGGGTGELFF
>TRBJ2-2|few|NA|TRBV2
TGTGCCAGCGACAAGAATAAGAGACTAGCGAACACCGGGGAGCTGTTTTTT
CASDKNKRLANTGELFF
>TRBJ1-2|NA|NA|TRBV6-1
TGTGCCAGCAGTGAGGGAAATTCCGGCTACACCTTC
CASSEGNSGYTF
>TRBJ2-5|NA|TRBD1|TRBV5-1
TGCGCCAGCAGCGCCTCGTACGGGACAGGAGGTGAGACCCAGTACTTC
CASSASYGTGGETQYF
>TRBJ1-2|NA|NA|TRBV14
TGTGCCAGCAGCCAGCTGGGTACTTTCTATGGCTACACCTTC
CASSQLGTFYGYTF
>TRBJ1-3|many|NA|TRBV12-3/TRBV12-4
TGTGCCAGCAGTTTGACATTTGTCTCTGGAAACACCATATATTTT
CASSLTFVSGNTIYF
>TRBJ2-2|many|TRBD2|TRBV28
TGTGCCAGCAGTTTCGCGGGAGTAGGTACCGGGGAGCTGTTTTTT
CASSFAGVGTGELFF
>TRBJ2-5|few|NA|TRBV14
TGTGCCAGCAGCCAAAACTCCGTTGGCGGAGAGACCCAGTACTTC
CASSQNSVGGETQYF
>TRBJ2-5|many|TRBD2|TRBV7-2
TGTGCCAGCAGCTTAGTTCTAGCGGGAGGGGAGACCCAGTACTTC
CASSLVLAGGETQYF
>TRBJ1-2|many|NA|TRBV3-1
TGTGCCAGCAGCCAAGCGGAGGGTAAGAGTACTGGCTACACCTTC
CASSQAEGKSTGYTF
>TRBJ2-1|NA|NA|TRBV3-1
TGTGCCAGCAGCCAAGATATCAGGGAGGCGGTCCATGAGCAGTTCTTC
CASSQDIREAVHEQFF
>TRBJ2-3|few|NA|TRBV6-6
TGTGCCAGCAGTTACGGAGGGCCGGGTACAGATACGCAGTATTTT
CASSYGGPGTDTQYF
>TRBJ2-7|many|TRBD1|TRBV11-2
TGTGCCAGCAGCTTAGTTTTGCAGCGACAGGGGGCTTACGAGCAGTACTTC
CASSLVLQRQGAYEQYF
>TRBJ2-7|many|TRBD1|TRBV20-1
TGCAGTGCTCAGGGGGCACACGAGCAGTACTTC
CSAQGAHEQYF
>TRBJ2-1|many|TRBD2|TRBV7-9
TGTGCCAGCAGCTCACCCTCGGAGCGGGAGGCCCTCGATGAGCAGTTCTTC
CASSSPSEREALDEQFF
>TRBJ2-7|many|NA|TRBV30
TGTGCCTGGATTCCATCCGGGACCTCCTACGAGCAGTACTTC
CAWIPSGTSYEQYF
>TRBJ2-3|NA|NA|TRBV27
TGTGCCAGCAGGAGGGGGCGGGGGACAGATACGCAGTATTTT
CASRRGRGTDTQYF
>TRBJ2-5|few|NA|TRBV4-1
TGCGCCAGCAGCTTCTGGAGCGGAAAAGAGACCCAGTACTTC
CASSFWSGKETQYF
>TRBJ2-1|many|TRBD2|TRBV30
TGTGCCTGGAGTCCGGGGACTAGCGTGTTCTACAATGAGCAGTTCTTC
CAWSPGTSVFYNEQFF
>TRBJ1-2|NA|TRBD1|TRBV14
TGTGCCAGCAGCCCAGGGGGGCGCAGTTATGGCTACACCTTC
CASSPGGRSYGYTF
>TRBJ2-7|NA|NA|TRBV12-3/TRBV12-4
TGTGCCAGCAGTTTGAACGGGTGGGGGGTCGACTCCTACGAGCAGTACTTC
CASSLNGWGVDSYEQYF
>TRBJ2-2|many|NA|TRBV7-2
TGTGCCAGCAGCTTAGTTGCGGCTGGGGAGCTGTTTTTT
CASSLVAAGELFF
>TRBJ1-3|few|TRBD1|TRBV28
TGTGCCAGCAGTTCGGGACAGGCGAGCTCTGGAAACACCATATATTTT
CASSSGQASSGNTIYF
>TRBJ2-3|few|TRBD2|TRBV7-3
TGTGCCAGCAGCTCCTCAAGCGGGGGGGCGACAGATACGCAGTATTTT
CASSSSSGGATDTQYF
>TRBJ2-2|few|NA|TRBV5-1
TGCGCCAGCAGCGGGCAAACCGGGGAGCTGTTTTTT
CASSGQTGELFF
>TRBJ1-1|NA|NA|TRBV29-1
TGCAGCGTTGGGCAGGCGCTCACTGAAGCTTTCTTT
CSVGQALTEAFF
>TRBJ2-1|few|TRBD2|TRBV20-1
TGCAGTGCTAGAGAAACTAGCGGGTTCATCTACAATGAGCAGTTCTTC
CSARETSGFIYNEQFF
>TRBJ2-7|NA|NA|TRBV7-8
TGTGCCAGCAGCTTAGGATCGCTAGCCCTCTACGAGCAGTACTTC
CASSLGSLALYEQYF
>TRBJ1-1|many|NA|TRBV6-1
TGTGCCAGCAGTGGCCAGGACAGATATCGTACTGAAGCTTTCTTT
CASSGQDRYRTEAFF
>TRBJ2-5|few|TRBD2|TRBV28
TGTGCCAGCAGTTTTTTCTCAGCGGGACAAGAGACCCAGTACTTC
CASSFFSAGQETQYF
>TRBJ2-1|NA|NA|TRBV20-1
TGCAGTGCTCCTGACTTGCGGACCGCCAATGAGCAGTTCTTC
CSAPDLRTANEQFF
>TRBJ1-5|many|NA|TRBV20-1
TGCAGTGCTAGAGTCGCGAGCAATCAGCCCCAGCATTTT
CSARVASNQPQHF
>TRBJ2-1|few|NA|TRBV18
TGTGCCAGCTCACCACCGACCGGGAGCTCCTACAATGAGCAGTTCTTC
CASSPPTGSSYNEQFF
>TRBJ2-1|few|TRBD2|TRBV29-1
TGCGCCTCCCGGGGTACTAGCGGGAGTATGGGTGAGCAGTTCTTC
CASRGTSGSMGEQFF
>TRBJ1-1|NA|NA|TRBV6-9
TGTGCCGGCAGTTACAGGGAGAACACTGAAGCTTTCTTT
CAGSYRENTEAFF
>TRBJ1-1|NA|NA|TRBV18
TGTGCCAGCTCACTTCGGGGGGGCGAGAACACTGAAGCTTTCTTT
CASSLRGGENTEAFF
>TRBJ2-7|few|NA|TRBV5-1
TGCGCCAGCAGCTTCGGGTCGGATTCGGGAGAGCAGTACTTC
CASSFGSDSGEQYF
>TRBJ2-2|many|NA|TRBV11-2
TGTGCCAGCAGGCCGGGACATAACGTTCTCGGGGAGCTGTTTTTT
CASRPGHNVLGELFF
>TRBJ1-1|few|NA|TRBV28
TGTACCATCGGGGGGGACACTGAAGCTTTCTTT
CTIGGDTEAFF
>TRBJ2-7|many|NA|TRBV11-2
TGTGCCAGCATGAGTCTAGCTAACTACGAGCAGTACTTC
CASMSLANYEQYF
>TRBJ1-2|NA|NA|TRBV6-2/TRBV6-3
TGTGCCAGCAGTTACTCGGTATCGACAGGCTACACCTTC
CASSYSVSTGYTF
>TRBJ1-3|many|NA|TRBV11-2
TGTGCCAGCAGCTTAACAGGGAGTGGAAACACCATATATTTT
CASSLTGSGNTIYF